Described below is a single T cell receptor beta chain sequence and its context. Its antigen is as yet unknown. Germline V gene lookup returns CDR1 MNHEY and CDR2 SMNVEV (reference sequence). The CDR3 extends over 15 amino acids. Trimming removed 5 bases from V and 6 bases from J; junction bases left unmatched: 11. The data derive from a study of T cell responses to AZD1222 COVID-19 vaccine. Using immunoSEQ multiplex PCR, the repertoire was profiled, and TCRdb retains in-frame clones only, with some absent. The sample holds 200,000 to 300,000 clones; more than 85% are singletons and the top ten take 0.55%. Findings of the study overall: There were repertoire samples only from the period after the peak T cell response. Spike as a whole was targeted by vaccine-associated CD4 TCRs, dominant at 160-218 and 743-854.

J is TRBJ2-7 and V is TRBV27; 9 nucleotides align to TRBD1. Sequences were derived from peripheral blood, sampled on day 0 of AZD1222 vaccination. The clonotype comes from an adult in good health. The CDR3 reads CASSRGGTGWSEQYF. The CDR3 bases are TGTGCCAGCAGTAGAGGTGGGACAGGGTGGTCCGAGCAGTACTTC.